The 14 T cell receptor beta chains below come from one sample, sequenced in a study of blood T cell repertoires in COVID-19 (TCRdb year 2020). Libraries were made using the immunoSEQ multiplex PCR assay. As stored in TCRdb, this immuneACCESS dataset retains in-frame rearrangements with V and J assigned. A fraction of the clones does not appear; measured against another copy, unresolved V genes explain less than half of the discrepancy, and the remainder lacks a known reason. Within this sample are about 230,000 clones, with under 90% of them counted one time only. Approximately 10% of the sample is held by the ten biggest clonotypes. Material: peripheral blood. These receptors all stem from a man over 45 with COVID-19, enrolled during active disease.

In this sample, this clone turned up a few times. The gene calls are TRBV19 and TRBJ1-4; a possible D gene is TRBD1 (6 bases). The CDR3 sequence is 15 residues long. Deletions cut 3 bases from V and 6 bases from J, with 14 bases between. Germline CDR1 and CDR2: LNHDA and SQIVND (reference sequence). The DNA of the CDR3 is TGTGCCAGTAGTATCGGACAGACCTCCTATGAAAAACTGTTTTTT. Translated, it gives CASSIGQTSYEKLFF.

This sequence joins TRBV5-5 and TRBJ1-3; no definite D call. The CDR3 spans 17 residues. The V end lost 3 bases, the J end lost 0 bases, and 16 bases lay between the germline ends. The germline V gene encodes CDR1 SGHKS and CDR2 YYEKEE (reference sequence). CDR3 sequence (DNA): TGTGCCAGCAGCTCGTGGCTGTCGGGTACCTCTGGAAACACCATATATTTT. Encoded protein: CASSSWLSGTSGNTIYF.

The table lists this clone with a few counts. V gene TRBV11-2 combines with J gene TRBJ1-1; TRBD1 matches 7 bases. The trim removed 5 bases at V and 5 bases at J, leaving 8 bases unmatched. The CDR3 extends over 14 amino acids. Germline values: CDR1 SGHAT, CDR2 FQNNGV. CDR3 sequence (DNA): TGTGCCAGCAGCGTCCCAGGGGGTTCGACTGAAGCTTTCTTT. This gives the protein CASSVPGGSTEAFF.

The chain links TRBV10-3 to TRBJ1-1; D remains ambiguous. The CDR3 contains 13 residues. The ends were cut back, 7 bases at V and 1 base at J, with 10 bases in the middle. Per germline, CDR1 ENHRY and CDR2 SYGVKD. CDR3 residues: CAIKERQNTEAFF. Written as DNA, the CDR3 is TGTGCCATCAAAGAGCGTCAGAACACTGAAGCTTTCTTT.

The chain employs TRBV5-1 and TRBJ2-1; 7 nucleotides match TRBD1. Germline CDR1 SGHRS, CDR2 YFSETQ. Unmatched junction bases numbered 9, after V lost 3 bases and J lost 9 bases. CDR3 length: 14 amino acids. As DNA, the CDR3 is TGCGCCAGCAGCTACGACAGGGTGTACGGTGAGCAGTTCTTC. Translating gives CASSYDRVYGEQFF.

The rearrangement links TRBV29-1 to TRBJ1-2; D may be TRBD1 (6 bases). Trimming took 0 bases from V and 8 from J, leaving 16 bases between them. CDR1 SQVTM and CDR2 ANQGSEA come from the germline V gene. CDR3 size: 14 residues. CDR3 nucleotides: TGCAGCGTTGAAGATCTTACAGGGTATGGAGGCTACACCTTC. This translates into CSVEDLTGYGGYTF.

The chain joins TRBV7-2 to TRBJ1-5, with 8 bases lining up with TRBD1. There are 16 residues in the CDR3. V dropped 5 bases and J dropped 4; count of bases not matched to a gene: 10. CDR1 and CDR2 from the germline V gene are SGHTA and FQGNSA. CDR3 amino acids: CASSPGSTGVNQPQHF. For the CDR3, the DNA is TGTGCCAGCAGCCCAGGTTCGACAGGGGTTAATCAGCCCCAGCATTTT. Using reference TRBV7-2 and TRBJ1-5 for the parts outside the CDR3, the full variable domain is GAGVSQSPSNKVTEKGKDVELRCDPISGHTALYWYRQSLGQGLEFLIYFQGNSAPDKSGLPSDRFSAERTGGSVSTLTIQRTQQEDSAVYLCASSPGSTGVNQPQHFGDGTRLSIL.

CDR3 bases: TGTGCCAGCAGCGTAGCCGGGAGTGGCGAGCAGTACTTC. Residues: CASSVAGSGEQYF. V gene TRBV9 combines with J gene TRBJ2-7; a weak D match, TRBD2 (6 bases). The V gene's germline CDR1 is SGDLS and CDR2 YYNGEE. The CDR3 totals 13 residues. V lost 0 bases and J 6 bases, leaving 10 bases between the germline ends.

The chain employs TRBV6-5 and TRBJ2-5; 13 bases fit TRBD2. The CDR3 extends over 16 amino acids. J lost 5 bases, V lost 4 bases, and 7 bases had no gene match. In germline, CDR1 is MNHEY, CDR2 SVGAGI. CDR3 coding DNA: TGTGCCAGCAGTTCCCGGACTAGCGGGAGATGGGAGACCCAGTACTTC. This codes for CASSSRTSGRWETQYF.

This clone was observed a few times. This rearrangement joins TRBV6-5 to TRBJ2-3; TRBD1 aligns across 7 bases. CDR3 length equals 14 residues. The germline gives CDR1 MNHEY, CDR2 SVGAGI. Trimming cost V 7 bases and J 2 bases; bases outside gene matches: 6. In nucleotides, the CDR3 is TGTGCCAGCAACCTGGACAGGAACACAGATACGCAGTATTTT. Amino acid sequence: CASNLDRNTDTQYF.

V is TRBV3-1 (or the pseudogene TRBV3-2) and J is TRBJ1-1; the D is unclear. The CDR3 consists of 19 residues. Germline V lookup: CDR1 LGHDT, CDR2 YNNKEL (reference sequence). Trimming removed 4 bases from V and 3 bases from J, with 27 bases in between. CDR3 sequence: CASSLYPRDPTLGDTEAFF. The CDR3 nucleotides read TGTGCCAGCAGCCTTTACCCTCGGGATCCTACTCTCGGGGACACTGAAGCTTTCTTT.

The rearrangement uses TRBV14 and TRBJ2-2, with TRBD2 matching 8 bases. The V gene end was trimmed by 6 bases and the J gene end by 3 bases; junction bases not matched to a gene: 6. The CDR3 is 15 residues long. CDR1 and CDR2 from the germline V gene are SGHDN and FVKESK. The CDR3 nucleotides read TGTGCCAGCAGTCCGGGACTAGTCTACACCGGGGAGCTGTTTTTT. Amino acids: CASSPGLVYTGELFF.

The rearrangement uses TRBV18 and TRBJ1-2; D is undetermined. The germline CDR1 and CDR2 sequences are KGHSH and LQKENI. The CDR3 has 17 residues. The V end lost 3 bases, the J end lost 2 bases, and 19 bases lay between the germline ends. The CDR3 coding sequence is TGTGCCAGCTCACCCCGAGAAGGAAGAGGGCGGAACTATGGCTACACCTTC. It yields the protein CASSPREGRGRNYGYTF.

This sequence joins TRBV19 and TRBJ1-2; D possibly corresponds to TRBD1 (5 bases). The CDR3 is made up of 14 amino acids. Trimming removed 3 bases at V and 2 bases at J, with 10 bases between. The germline V gene encodes CDR1 LNHDA and CDR2 SQIVND (reference sequence). The CDR3 nucleotides are TGTGCCAGTAGTATTGAAGGGGTAAACTATGGCTACACCTTC. It translates to CASSIEGVNYGYTF.